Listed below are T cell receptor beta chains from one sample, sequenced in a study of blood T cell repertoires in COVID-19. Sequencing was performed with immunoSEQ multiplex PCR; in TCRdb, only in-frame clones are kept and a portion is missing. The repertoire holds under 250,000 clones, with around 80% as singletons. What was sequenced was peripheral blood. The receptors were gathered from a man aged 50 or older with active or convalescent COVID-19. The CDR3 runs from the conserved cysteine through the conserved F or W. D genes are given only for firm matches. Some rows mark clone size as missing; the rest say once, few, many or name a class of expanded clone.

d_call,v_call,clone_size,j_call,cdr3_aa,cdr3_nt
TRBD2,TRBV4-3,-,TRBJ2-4,CASSQAGGGNIQYF,TGCGCCAGCAGCCAGGCCGGGGGGGGGAACATTCAGTACTTC
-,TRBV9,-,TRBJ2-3,CASSPRVWDTDTQYF,TGTGCCAGCAGCCCGAGGGTTTGGGACACAGATACGCAGTATTTT
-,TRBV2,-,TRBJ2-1,CASRNRGYNEQFF,TGTGCCAGCAGGAACCGGGGGTACAATGAGCAGTTCTTC
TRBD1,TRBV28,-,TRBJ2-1,CASSRGQSLSYNEQFF,TGTGCCAGCAGTAGGGGACAGTCCCTTAGCTACAATGAGCAGTTCTTC
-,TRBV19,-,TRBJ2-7,CASSIKAGGEQYF,TGTGCCAGTAGTATCAAGGCCGGGGGCGAGCAGTACTTC
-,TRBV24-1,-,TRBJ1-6,CATKSGRNTLYNSPLHF,TGTGCCACCAAAAGTGGGCGAAATACCCTTTATAATTCACCCCTCCACTTT
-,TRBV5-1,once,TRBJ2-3,CASSFGGADTQYF,TGCGCCAGCAGCTTCGGGGGTGCAGATACGCAGTATTTT
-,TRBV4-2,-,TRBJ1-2,CASSQESGDYGYTF,TGTGCCAGCAGCCAAGAATCGGGGGACTATGGCTACACCTTC
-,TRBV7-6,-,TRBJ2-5,CASSSRQGGETQYF,TGTGCCAGCAGCTCCCGGCAGGGGGGAGAGACCCAGTACTTC
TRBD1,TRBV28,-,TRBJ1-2,CASSSSGGNGYTF,TGTGCCAGCAGTTCCTCAGGGGGCAATGGCTACACCTTC
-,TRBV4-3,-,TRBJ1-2,CASSQGGFYGYTF,TGCGCCAGCAGCCAAGGCGGATTCTATGGCTACACCTTC
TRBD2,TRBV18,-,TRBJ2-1,CASSRGGAPNEQFF,TGTGCCAGCTCACGGGGGGGTGCTCCCAATGAGCAGTTCTTC
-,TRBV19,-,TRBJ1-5,CASSVRDTDQPQHF,TGTGCCAGTAGTGTCCGGGACACCGATCAGCCCCAGCATTTT